This T cell receptor (beta chain) derives from a study of T cell responses to AZD1222 COVID-19 vaccine. Trimming took off 2 bases at V and 3 bases at J, with 7 bases between the two ends. Looked up from germline, CDR1 is SGHNT and CDR2 is YENEEA. This CDR3 comprises 13 residues. Overall study results and limits: Repertoire collection took place solely once the T cell response had peaked. Donor demographics were predominantly white British with a female majority; clonal diversity may be underestimated. The study identified only five or six AZD1222 recipients as seropositive at baseline. Rises in breadth and depth of Spike-specific TCRs came after two AZD1222 doses.

Clones were read by immunoSEQ multiplex PCR, and TCRdb kept only the in-frame ones, dropping some. The data contain approximately 170,000 clones, over 85% of them singletons. A remark on this clone: Its specificity is unknown.

The gene calls are TRBV11-3 and TRBJ1-1; D might be TRBD1 (6 bases). The TCR was taken from an adult in good health. The sequences come from peripheral blood, collected on day 0 of AZD1222 vaccination. The CDR3 loop reads CASSLTGYTEAFF. The DNA of the CDR3 is TGTGCCAGCAGCTTAACAGGGTACACTGAAGCTTTCTTT.